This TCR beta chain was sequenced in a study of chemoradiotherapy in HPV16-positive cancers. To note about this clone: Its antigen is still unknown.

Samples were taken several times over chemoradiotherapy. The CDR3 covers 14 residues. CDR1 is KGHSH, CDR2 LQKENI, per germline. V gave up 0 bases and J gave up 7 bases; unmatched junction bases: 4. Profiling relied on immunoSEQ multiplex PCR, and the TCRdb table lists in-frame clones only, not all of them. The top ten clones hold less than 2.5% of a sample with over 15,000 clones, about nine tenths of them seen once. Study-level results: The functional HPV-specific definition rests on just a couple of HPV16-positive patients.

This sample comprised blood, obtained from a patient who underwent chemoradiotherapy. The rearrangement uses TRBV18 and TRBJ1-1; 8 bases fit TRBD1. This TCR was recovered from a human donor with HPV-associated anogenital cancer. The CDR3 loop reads CASSPPGTGYEAFF. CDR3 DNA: TGTGCCAGCTCACCACCTGGGACAGGATATGAAGCTTTCTTT.